This T cell receptor (beta chain) comes out of a study of response to subunit inactivated influenza vaccine. TCRdb re-derived calls from the RT-PCR reads in MiXCR, one entry per CDR3 protein. The sample yields 600,000 to 700,000 distinct CDR3 sequences, 14% seen once. The material was PBMCs from blood, obtained around 14 days before vaccination. This sequence originates from a man aged 45-65 years who received an inactivated influenza vaccine.

CDR3 sequence reads: CASSQSTGLGSPLHF. The CDR3 coding sequence is TGTGCCAGCAGCCAATCGACAGGGTTGGGATCACCCCTCCACTTT. V gene TRBV14 combines with J gene TRBJ1-6, with TRBD1 identical over 7 bases. Trimming at V came to 2 bases and at J to 10 bases, leaving 8 bases not matched to a gene. Germline assignment: CDR1 SGHDN and CDR2 FVKESK. CDR3 size: 15 residues.